A selection of T cell receptor beta chains follows, all from one sample in a study of identifying expanded T cells in peripheral blood. TCRdb's table, derived via immunoSEQ multiplex PCR, lists solely in-frame clones and lacks some. The sample records about 130,000 clones, around nine tenths being singletons. Sequencing used blood. The source is a person aged 18 to 70 in good health. CDR3s include the opening cysteine and the closing phenylalanine or tryptophan. A D gene is named only where the DNA matches it firmly. Clone size is not always given. Where it is, it says once, few, many or a class for expanded clones.

DNA: TGTGCCAGCAGCCTACTCCCCGGGACTCTAAAGAGGGGGCTTACAGATACGCAGTATTTT; CDR3: CASSLLPGTLKRGLTDTQYF; J: TRBJ2-3; size: NA; V: TRBV13; D: NA
DNA: TGCGCCAGCAGCCTGCGCGAAGGGCCGGGCACTGAAGCTTTCTTT; CDR3: CASSLREGPGTEAFF; J: TRBJ1-1; size: NA; V: TRBV5-1; D: NA
DNA: TGTGCCAGCAGCCCTCGGGACAGGGGGCCCGTTTATAGCAATCAGCCCCAGCATTTT; CDR3: CASSPRDRGPVYSNQPQHF; J: TRBJ1-5; size: NA; V: TRBV7-3; D: TRBD1
DNA: TGTGCCATTAGTCGGCTTAAACTAACTGGGGCCAACGTCCTGACTTTC; CDR3: CAISRLKLTGANVLTF; J: TRBJ2-6; size: NA; V: TRBV10-3; D: NA
DNA: TGCGCCAGCAGCCCGGACAAGTATGGCTACACCTTC; CDR3: CASSPDKYGYTF; J: TRBJ1-2; size: NA; V: TRBV5-1; D: NA
DNA: TGTGCCAGCAGCTTACAGGGGCGAGGTAATGAAAAACTGTTTTTT; CDR3: CASSLQGRGNEKLFF; J: TRBJ1-4; size: NA; V: TRBV7-2; D: NA
DNA: TGCAGCGCCATGGTAGCCTTAGGCACCGGGGAGCTGTTTTTT; CDR3: CSAMVALGTGELFF; J: TRBJ2-2; size: NA; V: TRBV29-1; D: NA
DNA: TGTGCCAGCAGTGAAAGGGGCATCTTGGGAGACAATCAGCCCCAGCATTTT; CDR3: CASSERGILGDNQPQHF; J: TRBJ1-5; size: NA; V: TRBV6-1; D: NA
DNA: TGTGCCAGCAGAGCCGACAGGGGGAGCACAGATACGCAGTATTTT; CDR3: CASRADRGSTDTQYF; J: TRBJ2-3; size: NA; V: TRBV6-1; D: TRBD1
DNA: TGTGCCAGCAGCTTTAAAGAGTCGGGGGGCTCCTACGAGCAGTACTTC; CDR3: CASSFKESGGSYEQYF; J: TRBJ2-7; size: once; V: TRBV7-9; D: TRBD2
DNA: TGTGCCATCAGGCGTGGGGGGACAGGGGACCAAGAGACCCAGTACTTC; CDR3: CAIRRGGTGDQETQYF; J: TRBJ2-5; size: NA; V: TRBV10-3; D: TRBD1
DNA: TGTGCCTGGGGACAGAACTATGGCTACACCTTC; CDR3: CAWGQNYGYTF; J: TRBJ1-2; size: NA; V: TRBV30; D: NA
DNA: TGTGCCAGTAGTAGGGATGAAGCTTTCTTT; CDR3: CASSRDEAFF; J: TRBJ1-1; size: few; V: TRBV19; D: NA
DNA: TGTGCCAGCAGAGGGGGGAGTCGGTACAATGAGCAGTTCTTC; CDR3: CASRGGSRYNEQFF; J: TRBJ2-1; size: NA; V: TRBV7-8; D: NA
DNA: TGTGCCAGCAGCTTAGATCCGGGAGTCCAAGAGACCCAGTACTTC; CDR3: CASSLDPGVQETQYF; J: TRBJ2-5; size: few; V: TRBV7-2; D: NA
DNA: TGCAGCGTTAGCGGACAGTTTGGGGACGAGCAGTACTTC; CDR3: CSVSGQFGDEQYF; J: TRBJ2-7; size: once; V: TRBV29-1; D: NA
DNA: TGTGCCTGGAGTGGTATTCGAACCCAGCCCCAGCATTTT; CDR3: CAWSGIRTQPQHF; J: TRBJ1-5; size: NA; V: TRBV30; D: NA
DNA: TGTGCCAGCAGCGCTCGCACCACGGGACGGGACGGTGACCCCTATGGCTACACCTTC; CDR3: CASSARTTGRDGDPYGYTF; J: TRBJ1-2; size: NA; V: TRBV9; D: NA
DNA: TGTGCCAGCAGCTACCCATGGACTGAAGCTTTCTTT; CDR3: CASSYPWTEAFF; J: TRBJ1-1; size: few; V: TRBV7-2; D: NA
DNA: TGTGCCAGCAGCTCCGGACTAGCGGGGGCCACAGATACGCAGTATTTT; CDR3: CASSSGLAGATDTQYF; J: TRBJ2-3; size: NA; V: TRBV11-3; D: TRBD2
DNA: TGCGCCAGCAGCTTGGATGGGAGAGTAGCGGCAACTAATGAAAAACTGTTTTTT; CDR3: CASSLDGRVAATNEKLFF; J: TRBJ1-4; size: NA; V: TRBV5-1; D: NA
DNA: TGCGCCAGCAGCACGGGCGCGGACTATGGCTACACCTTC; CDR3: CASSTGADYGYTF; J: TRBJ1-2; size: NA; V: TRBV5-1; D: NA
DNA: TGTGCCAGCAGCTTAGTAGGGGGTGAAAAACTGTTTTTT; CDR3: CASSLVGGEKLFF; J: TRBJ1-4; size: NA; V: TRBV7-9; D: NA
DNA: TGTGCCAGCAGCTTGGGACAGGGGAACTGGGAGACCCAGTACTTC; CDR3: CASSLGQGNWETQYF; J: TRBJ2-5; size: NA; V: TRBV7-9; D: TRBD1
DNA: TGCGCCAGCACCCCCCGGACAGGAGATAACACTGAAGCTTTCTTT; CDR3: CASTPRTGDNTEAFF; J: TRBJ1-1; size: NA; V: TRBV5-1; D: TRBD1
DNA: TGTGCCAGCAGTGTCAGCTGGGGGGGCTCCTACGAGCAGTACTTC; CDR3: CASSVSWGGSYEQYF; J: TRBJ2-7; size: NA; V: TRBV2; D: TRBD2
DNA: TGTGCCAGCAGTGAAGCGCTGGGGGGGGCCGTTAAAGAGACCCAGTACTTC; CDR3: CASSEALGGAVKETQYF; J: TRBJ2-5; size: NA; V: TRBV6-1; D: NA
DNA: TGCGCCAGCAGCCAATACAGGGTCCGCACAGATACGCAGTATTTT; CDR3: CASSQYRVRTDTQYF; J: TRBJ2-3; size: NA; V: TRBV4-3; D: NA
DNA: TGTGCCAGCAGCCTAGAGTTATCGGGGATGTACACCGGGGAGCTGTTTTTT; CDR3: CASSLELSGMYTGELFF; J: TRBJ2-2; size: NA; V: TRBV5-5; D: NA
DNA: TGTGCCAGCAGCCCTGGGACTAGCGGGAGGCGGCGAGGCAATGAGCAGTTCTTC; CDR3: CASSPGTSGRRRGNEQFF; J: TRBJ2-1; size: NA; V: TRBV7-2; D: TRBD2
DNA: TGTGCCAGCAGCTTCAGGGAAGGGGCTCCAAACTATGGCTACACCTTC; CDR3: CASSFREGAPNYGYTF; J: TRBJ1-2; size: once; V: TRBV5-6; D: NA
DNA: TGTGCCAGCAGCCAAGATTCGGTTGGGAATGAGCAGTTCTTC; CDR3: CASSQDSVGNEQFF; J: TRBJ2-1; size: NA; V: TRBV4-2; D: NA
DNA: TGTGCCAGCAGCTTGTTTTTAGGCAGCCACAATCAGCCCCAGCATTTT; CDR3: CASSLFLGSHNQPQHF; J: TRBJ1-5; size: NA; V: TRBV5-6; D: NA
DNA: TGTGCCAGCAGCTCGGAGACAGGGAGAGGTTTAGATACGCAGTATTTT; CDR3: CASSSETGRGLDTQYF; J: TRBJ2-3; size: NA; V: TRBV7-2; D: TRBD1
DNA: TGTGCCAGCAGCCCCCAGACAGGGGGCGTCTCCGGGGAGCTGTTTTTT; CDR3: CASSPQTGGVSGELFF; J: TRBJ2-2; size: NA; V: TRBV7-9; D: TRBD1
DNA: TGTGCCAGCAGTGAAGCCCAGGTGGCCGAGCAGTACTTC; CDR3: CASSEAQVAEQYF; J: TRBJ2-7; size: NA; V: TRBV6-1; D: NA
DNA: TGTGCCACCGCCTTGGGACACACCATATATTTT; CDR3: CATALGHTIYF; J: TRBJ1-3; size: NA; V: TRBV6-6; D: NA
DNA: TGTGCCAGCAGCTTTGGGACAGGGGACGATCGCTACACCTTC; CDR3: CASSFGTGDDRYTF; J: TRBJ1-2; size: NA; V: TRBV7-6; D: TRBD1
DNA: TGTGCCAGCAGCCAACTCTGGGACATCCTGTCGTACTTC; CDR3: CASSQLWDILSYF; J: TRBJ2-7; size: NA; V: TRBV14; D: NA
DNA: TGTGCCAGCAGTTTGCTTAGGAATGAGCAGTTCTTC; CDR3: CASSLLRNEQFF; J: TRBJ2-1; size: NA; V: TRBV28; D: NA
DNA: TGTGCCAGCAGCCCGGTAGTCGGGGAGCTGTTTTTT; CDR3: CASSPVVGELFF; J: TRBJ2-2; size: NA; V: TRBV5-4; D: NA
DNA: TGTGCCAGCAGCTGGCGGGAGGGCGGTAGAGAGACCCAGTACTTC; CDR3: CASSWREGGRETQYF; J: TRBJ2-5; size: NA; V: TRBV28; D: TRBD2
DNA: TGTGCCAGCAGCCAAGATTCCGCTTCGAACACTGAAGCTTTCTTT; CDR3: CASSQDSASNTEAFF; J: TRBJ1-1; size: NA; V: TRBV4-2; D: NA
DNA: TGCGCCAGCAGTCTAAGGACAGGGGGGACCGAAGAGACCCAGTACTTC; CDR3: CASSLRTGGTEETQYF; J: TRBJ2-5; size: NA; V: TRBV5-1; D: TRBD1
DNA: TGTGCCAGCAGTCCTAGTAGGACAGGGGAGACCCAGTACTTC; CDR3: CASSPSRTGETQYF; J: TRBJ2-5; size: NA; V: TRBV27; D: TRBD1
DNA: TGTGCCAGCTCACCACGGGATGCGGGACGCTCCTACAATGAGCAGTTCTTC; CDR3: CASSPRDAGRSYNEQFF; J: TRBJ2-1; size: NA; V: TRBV18; D: NA
DNA: TGCAGTGCTAATAACTACGACGGCTACACCTTC; CDR3: CSANNYDGYTF; J: TRBJ1-2; size: NA; V: TRBV20-1; D: NA
DNA: TGCGCCAGCAGCTTTAAAACAGGGGGCGCGAACACTGAAGCTTTCTTT; CDR3: CASSFKTGGANTEAFF; J: TRBJ1-1; size: NA; V: TRBV5-1; D: TRBD1
DNA: TGTGCCAGCAGCTTAGGGCAGCTGAACACTGAAGCTTTCTTT; CDR3: CASSLGQLNTEAFF; J: TRBJ1-1; size: NA; V: TRBV7-2; D: NA